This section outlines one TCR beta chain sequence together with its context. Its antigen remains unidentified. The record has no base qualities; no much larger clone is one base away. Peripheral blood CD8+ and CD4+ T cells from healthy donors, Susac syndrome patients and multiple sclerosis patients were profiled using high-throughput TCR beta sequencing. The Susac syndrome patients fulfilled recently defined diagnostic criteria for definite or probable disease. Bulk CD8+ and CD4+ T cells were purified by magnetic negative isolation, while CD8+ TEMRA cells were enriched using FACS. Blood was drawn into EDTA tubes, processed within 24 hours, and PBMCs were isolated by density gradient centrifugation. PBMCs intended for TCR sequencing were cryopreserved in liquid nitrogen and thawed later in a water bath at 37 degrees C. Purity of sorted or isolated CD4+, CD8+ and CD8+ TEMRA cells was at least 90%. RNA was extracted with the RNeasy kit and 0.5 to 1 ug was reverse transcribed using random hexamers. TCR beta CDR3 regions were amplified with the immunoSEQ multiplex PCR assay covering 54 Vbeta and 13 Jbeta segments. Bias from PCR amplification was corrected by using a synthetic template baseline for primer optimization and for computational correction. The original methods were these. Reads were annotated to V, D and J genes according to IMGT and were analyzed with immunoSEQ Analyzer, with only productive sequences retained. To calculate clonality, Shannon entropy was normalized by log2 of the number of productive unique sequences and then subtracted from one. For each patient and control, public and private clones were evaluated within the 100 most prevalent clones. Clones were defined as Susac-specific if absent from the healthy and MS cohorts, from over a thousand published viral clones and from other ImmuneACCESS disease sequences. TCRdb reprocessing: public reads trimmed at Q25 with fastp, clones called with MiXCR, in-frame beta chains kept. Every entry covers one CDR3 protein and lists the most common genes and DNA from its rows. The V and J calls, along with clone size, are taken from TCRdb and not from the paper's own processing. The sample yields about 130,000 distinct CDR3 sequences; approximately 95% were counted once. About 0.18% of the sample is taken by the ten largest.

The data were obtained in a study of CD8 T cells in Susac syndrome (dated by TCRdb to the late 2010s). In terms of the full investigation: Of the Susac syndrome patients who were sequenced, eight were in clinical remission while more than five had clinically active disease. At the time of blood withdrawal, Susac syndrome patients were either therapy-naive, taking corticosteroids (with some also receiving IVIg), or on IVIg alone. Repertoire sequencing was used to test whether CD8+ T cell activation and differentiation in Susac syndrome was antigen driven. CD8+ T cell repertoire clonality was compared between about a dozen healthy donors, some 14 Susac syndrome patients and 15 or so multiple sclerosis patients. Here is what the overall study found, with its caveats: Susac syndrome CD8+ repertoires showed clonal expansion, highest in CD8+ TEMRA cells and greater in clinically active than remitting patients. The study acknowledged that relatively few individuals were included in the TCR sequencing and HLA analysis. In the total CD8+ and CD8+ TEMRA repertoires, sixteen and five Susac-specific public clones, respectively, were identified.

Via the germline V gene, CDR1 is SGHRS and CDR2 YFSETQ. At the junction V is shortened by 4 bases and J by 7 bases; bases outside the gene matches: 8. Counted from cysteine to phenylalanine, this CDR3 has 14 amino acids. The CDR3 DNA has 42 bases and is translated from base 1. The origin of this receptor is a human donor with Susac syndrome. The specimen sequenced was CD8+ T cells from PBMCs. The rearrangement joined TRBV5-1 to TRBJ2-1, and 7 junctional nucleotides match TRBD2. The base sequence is TGCGCCAGCAGCCCACCTCTAGCGGAGAATGAGCAGTTCTTC. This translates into CASSPPLAENEQFF.